Listed here are 2 T cell receptor beta chains from one sample, sequenced in a study of CDR3 diversity in severe acne. MiXCR, applied by TCRdb to the PCR reads, yields one record per CDR3 protein. The table has approximately 77,000 distinct CDR3 sequences, approximately 49% seen once; the top ten hold roughly 11%. Material: blood. The receptors derive from a male donor with severe acne vulgaris.

The genes are TRBV2 and TRBJ1-6, with D perhaps TRBD1 (5 bases). V was shortened by 7 bases and J by 8 bases, with 12 bases between the two germline ends. The V gene's germline CDR1 is SNHLY and CDR2 FYNNEI. The CDR3 sequence is 13 residues long. CDR3 bases: TGTGCCAGCACCCGGGGGTCTTATTCACCCCTCCACTTT. Its translation is CASTRGSYSPLHF.

The chain uses TRBV7-9 and TRBJ2-5; 11 nucleotides match TRBD2. Germline trimming cut 0 bases from V and 1 base from J; bases unmatched to any gene: 4. Germline CDR1 and CDR2: SEHNR and FQNEAQ (reference sequence). The CDR3 covers 17 residues. CDR3 region: CASSLAEGLAAQETQYF. DNA of the CDR3: TGTGCCAGCAGCTTAGCTGAGGGACTAGCGGCCCAAGAGACCCAGTACTTC.